This record covers a single T cell receptor beta chain. As yet, its antigen is unknown. cDNA molecules carried unique molecular identifiers, and template switching added a universal primer site. TCRdb independently ran MiXCR on the 5' RACE reads; one entry per CDR3 protein. This sample has a few hundred thousand distinct CDR3 sequences; under 20% occur once, and the top ten carry less than 15%. These data are taken from a study of identical twins. Study observations and caveats: Instead of following the same donors, the conclusions were based on cross-sectional statistical analysis.

The CDR3 has 15 residues. Trimming at V came to 1 base and at J to 5 bases, leaving 6 bases not matched to a gene. The germline gives CDR1 SGHNT, CDR2 YYREEE (reference sequence). The chain has TRBV5-4 and TRBJ2-3, with 8 positions matching TRBD2. The receptor's source is a man aged 45-65 years in good health. The sequenced sample consisted of naive T cells sorted from blood. The CDR3 here is CASSLSGRAVDTQYF. The DNA for the CDR3 is TGTGCCAGCAGCTTGTCCGGGAGGGCCGTAGATACGCAGTATTTT.